These T cell receptor beta chains were read from a single sample in a study of CD8 T cells in Susac syndrome. MiXCR, run by TCRdb on the immunoSEQ multiplex PCR reads, gives a single entry per CDR3 protein. The table records 150,000 to 200,000 distinct CDR3 sequences, roughly 94% of them present only once. Sequencing input: CD4+ T cells from PBMCs. The source is a human donor in good health. The CDR3 runs from the conserved cysteine through the conserved F or W. The D gene is left open where the match is weak. Not every row has a clone size; where given, it reads once, few, many or a size class.

abundance	d_gene	v_gene	j_gene	CDR3aa	CDR3nt
once	NA	TRBV3-1	TRBJ1-1	CASSQGQRPRGTEAFF	TGTGCCAGCAGCCAGGGCCAAAGGCCCAGGGGCACTGAAGCTTTCTTT
NA	NA	TRBV29-1	TRBJ2-2	CSVYKRRTGELFF	TGCAGCGTTTATAAAAGGCGAACCGGGGAGCTGTTTTTT
NA	NA	TRBV18	TRBJ2-1	CASSPGAFNEQFF	TGTGCCAGCTCACCAGGTGCCTTCAATGAGCAGTTCTTC
NA	NA	TRBV28	TRBJ2-7	CASSRGGESYEQYF	TGTGCCAGCAGTCGCGGCGGTGAATCCTACGAGCAGTACTTC
once	TRBD2	TRBV6-2/TRBV6-3	TRBJ2-1	CASSLLAGVRGEQFF	TGTGCCAGCAGTCTTCTAGCGGGGGTCCGAGGGGAGCAGTTCTTC
NA	TRBD2	TRBV28	TRBJ2-1	CASSLGAGVHNEQFF	TGTGCCAGCAGTTTAGGAGCGGGAGTCCACAATGAGCAGTTCTTC
NA	NA	TRBV5-1	TRBJ2-1	CASSLNPTDSYNEQFF	TGCGCCAGCAGCTTGAATCCCACGGACAGTTACAATGAGCAGTTCTTC
NA	TRBD2	TRBV6-2/TRBV6-3	TRBJ2-1	CASIKDGTSGGNEQFF	TGTGCCAGCATCAAGGATGGGACTAGCGGGGGAAATGAGCAGTTCTTC
NA	NA	TRBV28	TRBJ1-5	CASIAGSNQPQHF	TGTGCCAGCATTGCGGGGAGCAATCAGCCCCAGCATTTT
NA	NA	TRBV5-4	TRBJ1-2	CASSLSWRGYTF	TGTGCCAGCAGCCTCAGTTGGCGGGGCTACACCTTC
NA	NA	TRBV6-2/TRBV6-3	TRBJ1-5	CASSQGPFPDQPQHF	TGTGCCAGCAGCCAGGGACCATTCCCCGATCAGCCCCAGCATTTT
NA	NA	TRBV5-1	TRBJ2-2	CASSQIKSDTGELFF	TGCGCCAGCAGCCAAATTAAGTCAGACACCGGGGAGCTGTTTTTT
once	TRBD1	TRBV6-5	TRBJ2-5	CASSLLRGSRQETQYF	TGTGCCAGCAGCCTACTCAGGGGGTCGCGGCAAGAGACCCAGTACTTC
NA	TRBD1	TRBV15	TRBJ1-4	CATSTRTGENEKLFF	TGTGCCACCAGCACCAGGACAGGGGAGAATGAAAAACTGTTTTTT
NA	TRBD2	TRBV11-2	TRBJ2-7	CASSLNSGGAYEQYF	TGTGCCAGCAGCTTAAATAGCGGGGGGGCTTACGAGCAGTACTTC
few	NA	TRBV6-6	TRBJ1-2	CASSWGYGYTF	TGTGCCAGCAGTTGGGGCTATGGCTACACCTTC
NA	NA	TRBV29-1	TRBJ1-1	CSAGNTEAFF	TGCAGCGCCGGGAACACTGAAGCTTTCTTT
NA	NA	TRBV6-1	TRBJ2-7	CASTLRNYEQYF	TGTGCCAGCACCCTCAGAAACTACGAGCAGTACTTC
NA	NA	TRBV7-2	TRBJ2-5	CASSLEDFGTQYF	TGTGCCAGCAGCCTGGAGGACTTTGGCACCCAGTACTTC
NA	NA	TRBV6-6	TRBJ1-5	CASVSSYSNQPQHF	TGTGCCAGCGTTAGCAGTTATAGCAATCAGCCCCAGCATTTT
NA	NA	TRBV6-6	TRBJ1-6	CASSGSSNSPLHF	TGTGCCAGCAGTGGGAGTAGTAATTCACCCCTCCACTTT
NA	TRBD2	TRBV7-2	TRBJ2-7	CASSFIAGGWNEQYF	TGTGCCAGCAGCTTTATAGCGGGGGGCTGGAACGAGCAGTACTTC
NA	NA	TRBV19	TRBJ1-2	CASSGLPGRVINYGYTF	TGTGCCAGTAGTGGATTGCCGGGCAGGGTCATTAACTATGGCTACACCTTC
NA	NA	TRBV6-5	TRBJ1-1	CASMTRNTEAFF	TGTGCCAGCATGACGCGGAACACTGAAGCTTTCTTT
few	TRBD1	TRBV7-9	TRBJ1-6	CASSLRTGSNSPLHF	TGTGCCAGCAGCTTACGGACAGGGAGTAATTCACCCCTCCACTTT
NA	TRBD2	TRBV20-1	TRBJ2-1	CSAPSGRSNEQFF	TGCAGTGCTCCTAGCGGGAGGAGCAATGAGCAGTTCTTC
NA	TRBD1	TRBV7-8	TRBJ1-2	CASSPNRGNYGYTF	TGTGCCAGCAGCCCAAACAGGGGCAACTATGGCTACACCTTC
NA	NA	TRBV7-2	TRBJ1-1	CASRQREGANTEAFF	TGTGCCAGCAGACAGAGGGAAGGGGCGAACACTGAAGCTTTCTTT
NA	NA	TRBV20-1	TRBJ2-7	CSATWAAGYEQYF	TGCAGTGCTACCTGGGCCGCTGGCTACGAGCAGTACTTC
NA	NA	TRBV10-3	TRBJ1-3	CAISSQEKVGNTIYF	TGTGCCATCAGCAGTCAGGAAAAGGTCGGAAACACCATATATTTT
once	TRBD1	TRBV2	TRBJ1-5	CASSPRGTGAGQPQHF	TGTGCCAGCAGCCCTAGGGGGACAGGGGCGGGACAGCCCCAGCATTTT
NA	NA	TRBV6-6	TRBJ2-7	CASSSQGEAYEQYF	TGTGCCAGCAGTTCACAGGGTGAAGCCTACGAGCAGTACTTC
NA	NA	TRBV2	TRBJ1-1	CASSKRGGATTEAFF	TGTGCCAGCAGCAAACGCGGAGGGGCGACGACTGAAGCTTTCTTT
NA	NA	TRBV5-1	TRBJ1-4	CASSRLGQPNEKLFF	TGCGCCAGCAGCCGCCTAGGACAGCCTAATGAAAAACTGTTTTTT
few	NA	TRBV4-3	TRBJ2-7	CASSQGSRGSYEQYF	TGCGCCAGCAGCCAAGGCTCCCGTGGCTCCTACGAGCAGTACTTC
once	NA	TRBV29-1	TRBJ2-6	CSASVGSSGANVLTF	TGCAGCGCCTCGGTGGGCAGCTCTGGGGCCAACGTCCTGACTTTC
NA	NA	TRBV7-9	TRBJ2-7	CASSPYGGGYEQYF	TGTGCCAGCAGCCCCTACGGTGGGGGGTACGAGCAGTACTTC
NA	NA	TRBV4-1	TRBJ2-3	CASGTGTGSPDTQYF	TGCGCCAGCGGAACGGGAACAGGTTCCCCAGATACGCAGTATTTT
NA	NA	TRBV20-1	TRBJ2-7	CSARVGQSSYEQYF	TGCAGTGCTAGAGTAGGACAGAGCTCCTACGAGCAGTACTTC
NA	TRBD2	TRBV5-1	TRBJ2-1	CASSGDGLASYNEQFF	TGCGCCAGCAGCGGGGACGGACTAGCATCCTACAATGAGCAGTTCTTC
NA	TRBD1	TRBV5-1	TRBJ1-6	CASSLAPTGANNSPLHF	TGCGCCAGCAGCTTGGCGCCCACAGGGGCTAATAATTCACCCCTCCACTTT